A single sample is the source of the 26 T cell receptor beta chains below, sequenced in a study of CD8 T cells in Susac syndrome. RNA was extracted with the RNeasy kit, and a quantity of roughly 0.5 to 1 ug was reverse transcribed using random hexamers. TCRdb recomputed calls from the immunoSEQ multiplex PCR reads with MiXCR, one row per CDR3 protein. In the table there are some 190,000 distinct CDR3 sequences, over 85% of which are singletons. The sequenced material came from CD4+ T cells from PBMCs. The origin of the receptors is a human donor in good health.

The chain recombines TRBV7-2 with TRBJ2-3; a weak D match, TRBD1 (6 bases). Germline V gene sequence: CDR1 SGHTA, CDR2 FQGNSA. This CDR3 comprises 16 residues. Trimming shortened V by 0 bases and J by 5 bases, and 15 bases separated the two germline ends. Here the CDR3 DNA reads TGTGCCAGCAGCTTAGCAACCAGAAGGGGGATAGATACGCAGTATTTT. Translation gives CASSLATRRGIDTQYF.

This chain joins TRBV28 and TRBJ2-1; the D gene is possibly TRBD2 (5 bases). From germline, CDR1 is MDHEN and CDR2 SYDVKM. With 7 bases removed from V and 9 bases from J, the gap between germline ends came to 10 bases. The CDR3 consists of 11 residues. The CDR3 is CASIAGSEQFF. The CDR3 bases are TGTGCCAGCATTGCTGGGAGTGAGCAGTTCTTC.

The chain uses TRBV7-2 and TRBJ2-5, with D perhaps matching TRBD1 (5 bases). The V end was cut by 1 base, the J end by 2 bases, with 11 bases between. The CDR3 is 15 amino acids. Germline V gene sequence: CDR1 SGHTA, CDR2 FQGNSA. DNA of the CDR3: TGTGCCAGCAGCTTAGTTTTGGGGCAACAAGAGACCCAGTACTTC. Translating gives CASSLVLGQQETQYF.

The CDR3 protein is CASSHRRERINEQFF. For the CDR3, the DNA is TGTGCCAGCAGCCATCGGCGGGAGAGGATAAATGAGCAGTTCTTC. The gene calls are TRBV3-1 and TRBJ2-1; the match to TRBD2 covers 7 bases. The V segment lost 3 bases and the J segment 7 bases; nucleotides outside the gene matches: 9. The CDR3 contains 15 residues. Germline V CDR1 and CDR2: LGHDT, YNNKEL (reference sequence).

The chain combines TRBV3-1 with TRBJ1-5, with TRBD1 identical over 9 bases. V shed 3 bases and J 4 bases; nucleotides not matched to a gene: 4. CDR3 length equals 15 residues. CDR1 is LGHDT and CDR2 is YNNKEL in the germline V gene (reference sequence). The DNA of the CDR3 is TGTGCCAGCAGCCAGGAAGGGACAGGGAATCAGCCCCAGCATTTT. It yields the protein CASSQEGTGNQPQHF.

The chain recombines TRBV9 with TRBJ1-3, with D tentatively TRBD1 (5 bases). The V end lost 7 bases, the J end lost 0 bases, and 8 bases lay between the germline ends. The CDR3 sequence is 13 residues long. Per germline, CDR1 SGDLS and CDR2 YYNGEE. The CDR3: CASGRDSGNTIYF. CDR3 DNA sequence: TGTGCCAGCGGCAGGGACTCTGGAAACACCATATATTTT.

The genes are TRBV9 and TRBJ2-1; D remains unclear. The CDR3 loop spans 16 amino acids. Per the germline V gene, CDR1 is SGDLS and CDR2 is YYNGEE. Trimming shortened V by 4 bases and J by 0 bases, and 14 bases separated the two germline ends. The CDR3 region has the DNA TGTGCCAGCAGCCCTAACCCTAGGAGCTCCTACAATGAGCAGTTCTTC. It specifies CASSPNPRSSYNEQFF.

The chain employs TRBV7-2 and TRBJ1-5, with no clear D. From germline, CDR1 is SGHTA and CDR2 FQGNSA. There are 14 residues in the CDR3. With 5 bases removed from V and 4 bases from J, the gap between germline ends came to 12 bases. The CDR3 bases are TGTGCCAGCAGCCAAGGGCAGAAGAATCAGCCCCAGCATTTT. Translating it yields CASSQGQKNQPQHF.

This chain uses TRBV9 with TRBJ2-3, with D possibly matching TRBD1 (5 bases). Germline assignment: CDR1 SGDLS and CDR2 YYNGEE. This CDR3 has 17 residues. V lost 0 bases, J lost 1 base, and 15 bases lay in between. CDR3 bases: TGTGCCAGCAGCGTAGTTCCTGGGGTAGGGGGCACAGATACGCAGTATTTT. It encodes CASSVVPGVGGTDTQYF.

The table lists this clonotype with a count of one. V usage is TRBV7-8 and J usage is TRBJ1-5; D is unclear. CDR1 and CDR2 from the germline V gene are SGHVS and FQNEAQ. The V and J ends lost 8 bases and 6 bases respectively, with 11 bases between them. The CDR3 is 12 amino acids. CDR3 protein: CASAFSVQPQHF. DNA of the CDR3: TGTGCCAGCGCCTTTTCGGTTCAGCCCCAGCATTTT.

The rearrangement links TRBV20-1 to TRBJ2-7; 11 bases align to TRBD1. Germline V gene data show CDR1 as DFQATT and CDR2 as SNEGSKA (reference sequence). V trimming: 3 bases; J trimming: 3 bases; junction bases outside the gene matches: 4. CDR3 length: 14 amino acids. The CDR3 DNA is TGCAGTGCTAGGCGGACAGGGGGCTTCTACGAGCAGTACGTC. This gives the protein CSARRTGGFYEQYV.

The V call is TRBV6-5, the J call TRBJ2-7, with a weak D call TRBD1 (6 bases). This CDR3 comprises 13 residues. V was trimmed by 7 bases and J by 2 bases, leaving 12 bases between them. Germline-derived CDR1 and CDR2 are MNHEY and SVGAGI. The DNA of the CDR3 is TGTGCCAGCATCAAGGGGGAAACCTACGAGCAGTACGTC. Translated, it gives CASIKGETYEQYV.

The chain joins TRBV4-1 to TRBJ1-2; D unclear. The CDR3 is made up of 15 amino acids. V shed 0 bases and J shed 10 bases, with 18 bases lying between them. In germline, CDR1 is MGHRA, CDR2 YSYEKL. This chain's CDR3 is CASSQDAGSLTTYTF. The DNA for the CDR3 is TGCGCCAGCAGCCAAGATGCGGGCAGCCTCACTACCTACACCTTC.

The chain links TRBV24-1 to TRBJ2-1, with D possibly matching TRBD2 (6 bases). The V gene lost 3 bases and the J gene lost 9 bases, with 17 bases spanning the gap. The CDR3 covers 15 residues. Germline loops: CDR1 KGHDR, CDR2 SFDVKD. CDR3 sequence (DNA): TGTGCCACCAGTGATCCCGCCGGGACTCAATTTGAGCAGTTCTTC. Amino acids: CATSDPAGTQFEQFF.

CDR3 region: CASSARSESKNIQYF. The DNA of the CDR3 is TGTGCCAGCAGCGCTAGGTCGGAATCCAAAAACATTCAGTACTTC. This chain links TRBV7-2 with TRBJ2-4, with no clear D. V was pared by 5 bases and J by 2 bases, with 13 bases between. The CDR3 consists of 15 residues. The germline V gene has CDR1 SGHTA and CDR2 FQGNSA.

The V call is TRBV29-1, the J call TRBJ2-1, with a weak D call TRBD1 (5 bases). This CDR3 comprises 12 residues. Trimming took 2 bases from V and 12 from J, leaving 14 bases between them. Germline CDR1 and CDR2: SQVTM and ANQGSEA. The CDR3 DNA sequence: TGCAGCGTTGAACTAGGGGCAATTGTGCAGTTCTTC. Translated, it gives CSVELGAIVQFF.

The CDR3 spells CASSLGTASFYGYTF. The CDR3 DNA is TGTGCCAGCAGCTTAGGGACAGCATCCTTCTATGGCTACACCTTC. The chain is built from TRBV7-2 and TRBJ1-2; perhaps TRBD1 as D (6 bases). Deletions cut 1 base from V and 4 bases from J, with 13 bases between. Germline loops: CDR1 SGHTA, CDR2 FQGNSA. The CDR3 runs 15 residues.

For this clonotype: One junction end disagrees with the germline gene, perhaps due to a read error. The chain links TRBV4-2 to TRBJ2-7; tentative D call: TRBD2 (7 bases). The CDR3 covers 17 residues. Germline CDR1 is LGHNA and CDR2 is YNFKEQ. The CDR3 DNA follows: TGTGCCAGCAGCGAAGATGGGAGGGGGGGCAATTCCTACGAGCAGTACTTC. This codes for CASSEDGRGGNSYEQYF.

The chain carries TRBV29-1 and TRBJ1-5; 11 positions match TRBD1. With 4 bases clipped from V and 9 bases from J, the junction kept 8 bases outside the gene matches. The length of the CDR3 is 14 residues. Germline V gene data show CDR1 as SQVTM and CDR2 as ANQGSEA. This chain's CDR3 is CSVAGTGGRGPQHF. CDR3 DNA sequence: TGCAGCGTTGCCGGGACAGGGGGACGGGGGCCCCAGCATTTT.

In nucleotides, the CDR3 is TGCAGCGTACAGGGGGCGCGTGGCTACACCTTC. This encodes CSVQGARGYTF. The chain combines TRBV29-1 with TRBJ1-2, with TRBD1 matching over 9 bases. V lost 6 bases to trimming and J lost 7 bases; unmatched junction nucleotides: 3. Looked up from germline, CDR1 is SQVTM and CDR2 is ANQGSEA. The CDR3 is made up of 11 amino acids.

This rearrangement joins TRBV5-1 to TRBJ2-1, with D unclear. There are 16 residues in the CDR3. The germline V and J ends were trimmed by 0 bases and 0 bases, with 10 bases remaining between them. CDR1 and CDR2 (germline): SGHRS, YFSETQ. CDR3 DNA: TGCGCCAGCAGCTTGGCTGTCTACAGCTCCTACAATGAGCAGTTCTTC. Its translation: CASSLAVYSSYNEQFF.

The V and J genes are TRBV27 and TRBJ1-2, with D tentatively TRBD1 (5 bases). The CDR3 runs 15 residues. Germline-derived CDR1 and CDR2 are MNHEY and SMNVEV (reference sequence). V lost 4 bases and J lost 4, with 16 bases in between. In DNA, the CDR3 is TGTGCCAGCAGTTCACGCGGGACGGGCATCTATGGCTACACCTTC. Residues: CASSSRGTGIYGYTF.

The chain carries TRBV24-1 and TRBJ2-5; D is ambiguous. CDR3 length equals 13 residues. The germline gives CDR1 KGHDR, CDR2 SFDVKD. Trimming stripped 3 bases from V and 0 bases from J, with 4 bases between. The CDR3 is CATSDTDQETQYF. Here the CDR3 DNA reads TGTGCCACCAGTGATACGGACCAAGAGACCCAGTACTTC.

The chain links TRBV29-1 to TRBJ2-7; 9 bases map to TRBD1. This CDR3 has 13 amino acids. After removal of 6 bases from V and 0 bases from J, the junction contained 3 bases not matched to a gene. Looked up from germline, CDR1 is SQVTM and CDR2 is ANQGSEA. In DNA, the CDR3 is TGCAGCGTCCGGGGACAGGGCTCCTACGAGCAGTACTTC. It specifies CSVRGQGSYEQYF.

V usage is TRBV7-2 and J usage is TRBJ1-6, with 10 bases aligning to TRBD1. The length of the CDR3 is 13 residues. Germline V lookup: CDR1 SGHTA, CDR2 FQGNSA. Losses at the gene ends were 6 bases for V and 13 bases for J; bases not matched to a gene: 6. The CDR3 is CASRGDRGFPLHF. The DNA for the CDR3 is TGTGCCAGCAGAGGGGACAGGGGTTTTCCCCTCCACTTT.

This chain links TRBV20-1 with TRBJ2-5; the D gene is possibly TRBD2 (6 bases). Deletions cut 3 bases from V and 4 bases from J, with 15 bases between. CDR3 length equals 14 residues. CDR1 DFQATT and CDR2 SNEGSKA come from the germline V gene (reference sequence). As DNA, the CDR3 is TGCAGTGCTAGTGGGGAGGCAGGGAGAGAGACCCAGTACTTC. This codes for CSASGEAGRETQYF.